Each of the 14 T cell receptor beta chains below was sequenced from the same sample in a study of blood T cell repertoires in COVID-19. Profiled with immunoSEQ multiplex PCR; TCRdb holds only in-frame clones, not every one. The table has some 82,000 clones, around four fifths seen once. The source material was peripheral blood. The receptors originated from a man older than 75 with active or convalescent COVID-19.

The chain employs TRBV5-1 and TRBJ1-1; TRBD1 is a possible D gene (6 bases). This CDR3 has 15 residues. With 0 bases removed from V and 6 bases from J, the gap between germline ends came to 15 bases. Germline V gene lookup returns CDR1 SGHRS and CDR2 YFSETQ. The CDR3 DNA sequence: TGCGCCAGCAGCTTGGATGGGGGCCCAAGTCCTGAAGCTTTCTTT. Translating it yields CASSLDGGPSPEAFF.

This rearrangement joins TRBV5-1 to TRBJ2-5; 9 bases line up with TRBD1. With 0 bases clipped from V and 2 bases from J, the junction kept 2 bases outside the gene matches. The CDR3 covers 15 residues. CDR1 is SGHRS and CDR2 is YFSETQ in the germline V gene. The CDR3 loop reads CASSLGQGGQETQYF. CDR3 nucleotide sequence: TGCGCCAGCAGCTTGGGACAGGGGGGGCAAGAGACCCAGTACTTC.

This sequence joins TRBV27 and TRBJ2-1, with TRBD1 identical over 9 bases. CDR1 and CDR2 (germline): MNHEY, SMNVEV (reference sequence). The CDR3 is 15 residues long. The V segment lost 7 bases and the J segment 8 bases; nucleotides outside the gene matches: 12. The CDR3 loop reads CASTAGQGGRDEQFF. The CDR3 DNA reads TGTGCCAGCACCGCGGGACAGGGTGGCCGGGATGAGCAGTTCTTC.

A word on this clone: A junction boundary mismatches the germline segment, possibly from a read error. The V call is TRBV2, the J call TRBJ1-5; 11 nucleotides align to TRBD1. Germline CDR1 and CDR2: SNHLY and FYNNEI. CDR3 length: 16 residues. In DNA, the CDR3 is TGTGCCAGCAGGGAAGGAGGACAGGGGGCCTGGCAGCCCCAGCATTTT. It yields the protein CASREGGQGAWQPQHF.

V gene TRBV11-3 combines with J gene TRBJ2-2; 9 nucleotides match TRBD2. The CDR3 runs 15 residues. Germline lookup yields CDR1 SGHNT and CDR2 YENEEA. V shed 5 bases and J 6 bases; nucleotides not matched to a gene: 7. The CDR3 spells CASSPGLAGPGELFF. As DNA, the CDR3 is TGTGCCAGCAGCCCCGGTCTAGCGGGACCCGGGGAGCTGTTTTTT.

The rearrangement uses TRBV2 and TRBJ1-2, with D perhaps TRBD1 (6 bases). CDR1 SNHLY and CDR2 FYNNEI come from the germline V gene. This CDR3 region has 14 residues. V was trimmed by 5 bases and J by 0 bases, leaving 10 bases between them. In DNA, the CDR3 is TGTGCCAGCAGTCGGACAGTAGCTAACTATGGCTACACCTTC. Protein: CASSRTVANYGYTF.

V and J are TRBV5-4 and TRBJ2-7, with D possibly being TRBD2 (7 bases). V dropped 4 bases and J dropped 3 bases, with 17 bases sitting between them. Germline lookup yields CDR1 SGHNT and CDR2 YYREEE (reference sequence). The CDR3 has 15 amino acids. In DNA form, the CDR3 reads TGTGCCAGCAGCCCGGGGGGCAGGTCTAACTACGAGCAGTACTTC. Its translation is CASSPGGRSNYEQYF.

The chain is built from TRBV7-8 and TRBJ2-5; 10 positions agree with TRBD1. Trimming at V came to 5 bases and at J to 2 bases, leaving 11 bases not matched to a gene. This CDR3 contains 17 residues. Looked up from germline, CDR1 is SGHVS and CDR2 is FQNEAQ. The CDR3 DNA reads as TGTGCCAGCAGCCCGCAACCCGGGACAGGGGCTCAAGAGACCCAGTACTTC. It specifies CASSPQPGTGAQETQYF. The variable domain in full, completed from reference TRBV7-8 and TRBJ2-5, reads GAGVSQSPRYKVAKRGQDVALRCDPISGHVSLFWYQQALGQGPEFLTYFQNEAQLDKSGLPSDRFFAERPEGSVSTLKIQRTQQEDSAVYLCASSPQPGTGAQETQYFGPGTRLLVL.

The chain is built from TRBV4-2 and TRBJ1-5; 7 bases agree with TRBD1. V shed 1 base, J shed 0 bases, and the junction held 3 bases outside the gene matches. The V gene's germline CDR1 is LGHNA and CDR2 YNFKEQ. CDR3 size: 16 residues. The CDR3 spells CASSQAGQVSNQPQHF. The CDR3, as DNA: TGTGCCAGCAGCCAAGCTGGACAGGTTAGCAATCAGCCCCAGCATTTT.

V and J are TRBV19 and TRBJ1-1, with TRBD1 matching over 7 bases. The CDR3 contains 16 residues. V lost 4 bases and J lost 2; bases outside the gene matches: 10. Germline CDR1 is LNHDA and CDR2 is SQIVND (reference sequence). CDR3 amino acids: CASSSISGQFNTEAFF. The CDR3 region has the DNA TGTGCCAGTAGTAGTATCTCGGGACAGTTCAACACTGAAGCTTTCTTT. The complete variable domain, with remaining parts taken from reference TRBV19 and TRBJ1-1, reads DGGITQSPKYLFRKEGQNVTLSCEQNLNHDAMYWYRQDPGQGLRLIYYSQIVNDFQKGDIAEGYSVSREKKESFPLTVTSAQKNPTAFYLCASSSISGQFNTEAFFGQGTRLTVV.

The J gene is TRBJ2-7, the V gene TRBV5-1; weak D call: TRBD2 (6 bases). The CDR3 is 14 amino acids. Trimming removed 0 bases at V and 6 bases at J, with 13 bases between. From germline, CDR1 is SGHRS and CDR2 YFSETQ. CDR3 coding DNA: TGCGCCAGCAGCTTGGGCGGGACTGCCTCCGAGCAGTACTTC. Its translation: CASSLGGTASEQYF.

The V gene is TRBV30, the J gene TRBJ2-6; D not certain. The germline V gene has CDR1 GTSNPN and CDR2 SVGIG (reference sequence). Trimming removed 3 bases at V and 6 bases at J, with 6 bases between. This CDR3 has 12 residues. The CDR3: CAWSLVANVLTF. The CDR3 DNA reads TGTGCCTGGAGCCTAGTGGCCAACGTCCTGACTTTC. Full variable domain (outside the CDR3, taken from reference TRBV30 and TRBJ2-6): SQTIHQWPATLVQPVGSPLSLECTVEGTSNPNLYWYRQAAGRGLQLLFYSVGIGQISSEVPQNLSASRPQDRQFILSSKKLLLSDSGFYLCAWSLVANVLTFGAGSRLTVL.

This chain joins TRBV6-2 or TRBV6-3 and TRBJ1-1; D may be TRBD1 (6 bases). The length of the CDR3 is 16 residues. The V end lost 2 bases, the J end lost 1 base, and 14 bases lay between the germline ends. CDR1 and CDR2 from the germline V gene are MNHEY and SVGEGT. The CDR3 sequence: CASSYLAGTWNTEAFF. The CDR3 coding sequence is TGTGCCAGCAGTTACCTGGCAGGGACATGGAACACTGAAGCTTTCTTT.

This sequence joins TRBV7-3 and TRBJ1-2; D may be TRBD1 (6 bases). Trimming removed 5 bases from V and 4 bases from J, with 20 bases in between. Germline-derived CDR1 and CDR2 are SGHTA and FQGTGA. CDR3 length equals 16 residues. CDR3: CASSPLGGASSYGYTF. The CDR3 DNA reads as TGTGCCAGCAGCCCCTTAGGGGGTGCAAGTAGCTATGGCTACACCTTC.